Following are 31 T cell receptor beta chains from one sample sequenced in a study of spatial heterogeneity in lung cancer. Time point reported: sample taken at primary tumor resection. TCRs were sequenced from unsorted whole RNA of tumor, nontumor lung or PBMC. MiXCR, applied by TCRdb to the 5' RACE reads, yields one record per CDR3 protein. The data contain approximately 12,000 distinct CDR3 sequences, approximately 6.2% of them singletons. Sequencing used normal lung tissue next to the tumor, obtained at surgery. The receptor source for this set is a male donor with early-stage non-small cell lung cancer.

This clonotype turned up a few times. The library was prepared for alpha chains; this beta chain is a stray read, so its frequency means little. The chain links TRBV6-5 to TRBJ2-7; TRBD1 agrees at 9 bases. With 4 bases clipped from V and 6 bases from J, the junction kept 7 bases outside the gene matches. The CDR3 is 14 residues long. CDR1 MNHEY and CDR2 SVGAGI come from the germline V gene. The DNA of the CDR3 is TGTGCCAGCAGTTCCATGACAGGGGGGCTCGAGCAGTACTTC. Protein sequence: CASSSMTGGLEQYF.

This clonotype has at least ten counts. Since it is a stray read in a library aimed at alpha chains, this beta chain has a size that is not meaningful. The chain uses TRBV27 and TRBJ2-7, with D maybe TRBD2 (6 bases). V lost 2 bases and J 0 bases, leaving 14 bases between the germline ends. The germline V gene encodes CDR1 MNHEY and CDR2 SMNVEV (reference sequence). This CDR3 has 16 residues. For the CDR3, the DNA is TGTGCCAGCAGTTTAGGATCGCGGGGTTACTCCTACGAGCAGTACTTC. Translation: CASSLGSRGYSYEQYF.

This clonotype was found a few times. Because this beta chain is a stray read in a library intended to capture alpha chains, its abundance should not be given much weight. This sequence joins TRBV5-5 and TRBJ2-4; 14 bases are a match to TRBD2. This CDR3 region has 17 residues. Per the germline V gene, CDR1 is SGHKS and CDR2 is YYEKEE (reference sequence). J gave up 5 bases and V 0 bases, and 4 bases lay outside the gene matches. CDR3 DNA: TGTGCCAGCAGCTTGGGGACTAGCGGGAGGACCGAAAACATTCAGTACTTC. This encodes CASSLGTSGRTENIQYF.

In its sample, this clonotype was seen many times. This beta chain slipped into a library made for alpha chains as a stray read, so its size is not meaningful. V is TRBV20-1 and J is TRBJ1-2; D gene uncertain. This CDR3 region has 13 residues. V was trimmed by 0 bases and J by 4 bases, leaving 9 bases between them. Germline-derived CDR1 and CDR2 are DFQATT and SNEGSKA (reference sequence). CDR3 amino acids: CSARDGISYGYTF. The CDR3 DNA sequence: TGCAGTGCTAGAGACGGTATCAGCTATGGCTACACCTTC.

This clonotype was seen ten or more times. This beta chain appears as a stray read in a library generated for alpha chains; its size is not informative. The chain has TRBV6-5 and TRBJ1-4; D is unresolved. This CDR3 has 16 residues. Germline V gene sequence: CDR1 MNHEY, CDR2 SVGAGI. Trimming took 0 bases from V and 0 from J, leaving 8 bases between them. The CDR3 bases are TGTGCCAGCAGTTACTCGATAACCGCAACTAATGAAAAACTGTTTTTT. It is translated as CASSYSITATNEKLFF.

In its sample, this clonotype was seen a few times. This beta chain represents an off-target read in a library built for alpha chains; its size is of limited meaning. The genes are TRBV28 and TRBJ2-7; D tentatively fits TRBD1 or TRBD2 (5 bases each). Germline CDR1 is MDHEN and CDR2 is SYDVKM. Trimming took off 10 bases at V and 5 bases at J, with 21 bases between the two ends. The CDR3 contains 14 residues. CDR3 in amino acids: CATKGRGPVDEQYF. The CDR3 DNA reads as TGTGCCACCAAAGGTAGGGGACCGGTCGACGAGCAGTACTTC.

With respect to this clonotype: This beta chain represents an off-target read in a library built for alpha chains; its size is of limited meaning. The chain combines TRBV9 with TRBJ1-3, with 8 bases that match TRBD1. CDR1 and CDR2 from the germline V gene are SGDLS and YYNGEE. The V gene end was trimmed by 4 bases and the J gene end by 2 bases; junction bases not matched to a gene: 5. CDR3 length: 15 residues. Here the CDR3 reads CASSPQGATGNTIYF. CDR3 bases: TGTGCCAGCAGCCCCCAGGGGGCAACTGGAAACACCATATATTTT.

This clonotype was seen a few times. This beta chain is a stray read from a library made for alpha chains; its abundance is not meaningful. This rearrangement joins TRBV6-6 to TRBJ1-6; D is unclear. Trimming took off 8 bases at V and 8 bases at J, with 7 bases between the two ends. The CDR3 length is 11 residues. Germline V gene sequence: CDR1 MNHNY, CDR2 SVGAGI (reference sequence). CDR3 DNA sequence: TGTGCCAGCGGAGAGCATTCACCCCTCCACTTT. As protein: CASGEHSPLHF.

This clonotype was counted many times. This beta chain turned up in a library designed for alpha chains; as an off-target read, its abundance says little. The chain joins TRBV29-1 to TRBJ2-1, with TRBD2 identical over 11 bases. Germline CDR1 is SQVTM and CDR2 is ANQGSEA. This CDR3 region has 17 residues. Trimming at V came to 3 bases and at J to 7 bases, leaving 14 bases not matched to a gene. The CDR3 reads CSVDWLDAGTSGNEQFF. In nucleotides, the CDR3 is TGCAGCGTTGATTGGTTGGACGCCGGGACTAGCGGTAATGAGCAGTTCTTC.

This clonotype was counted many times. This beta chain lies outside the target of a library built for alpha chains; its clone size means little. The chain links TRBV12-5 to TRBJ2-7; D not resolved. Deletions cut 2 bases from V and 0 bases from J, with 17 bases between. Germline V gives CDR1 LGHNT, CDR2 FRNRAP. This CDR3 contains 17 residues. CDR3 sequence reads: CASGLPPSGPTSYEQYF. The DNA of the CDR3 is TGTGCTAGTGGTTTGCCCCCTTCCGGGCCCACCTCCTACGAGCAGTACTTC.

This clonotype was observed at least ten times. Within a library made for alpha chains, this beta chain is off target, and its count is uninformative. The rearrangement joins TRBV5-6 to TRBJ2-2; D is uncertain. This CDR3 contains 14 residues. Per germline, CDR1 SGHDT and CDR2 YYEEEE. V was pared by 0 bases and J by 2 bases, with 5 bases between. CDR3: CASSLDYNTGELFF. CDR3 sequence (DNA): TGTGCCAGCAGCTTGGACTATAACACCGGGGAGCTGTTTTTT.

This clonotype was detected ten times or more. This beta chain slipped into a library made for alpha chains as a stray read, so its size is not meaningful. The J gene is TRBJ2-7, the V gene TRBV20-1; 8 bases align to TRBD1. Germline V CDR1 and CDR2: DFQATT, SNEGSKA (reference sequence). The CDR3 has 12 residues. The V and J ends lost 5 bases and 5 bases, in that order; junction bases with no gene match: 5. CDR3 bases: TGCAGTGCTGACGACAGGGGTGACGAGCAGTACTTC. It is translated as CSADDRGDEQYF.

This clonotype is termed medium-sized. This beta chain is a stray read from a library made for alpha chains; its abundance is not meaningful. Here the CDR3 DNA reads TGTGCCAGCAGGGTCGGACCCGGACTCAACTACGAGCAGTACTTC. Translating gives CASRVGPGLNYEQYF. This chain connects TRBV27 to TRBJ2-7, with D tentatively TRBD2 (5 bases). The V gene lost 6 bases and the J gene lost 3 bases, with 18 bases spanning the gap. The V gene's germline CDR1 is MNHEY and CDR2 SMNVEV (reference sequence). This CDR3 region has 15 residues.

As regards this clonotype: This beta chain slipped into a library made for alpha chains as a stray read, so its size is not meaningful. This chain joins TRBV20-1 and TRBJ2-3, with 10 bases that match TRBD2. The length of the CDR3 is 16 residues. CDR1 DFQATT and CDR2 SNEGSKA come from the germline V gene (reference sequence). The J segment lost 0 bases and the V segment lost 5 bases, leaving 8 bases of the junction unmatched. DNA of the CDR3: TGCAGTGCTTGGCGGGCTAGCGGGGGTAGCACAGATACGCAGTATTTT. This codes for CSAWRASGGSTDTQYF.

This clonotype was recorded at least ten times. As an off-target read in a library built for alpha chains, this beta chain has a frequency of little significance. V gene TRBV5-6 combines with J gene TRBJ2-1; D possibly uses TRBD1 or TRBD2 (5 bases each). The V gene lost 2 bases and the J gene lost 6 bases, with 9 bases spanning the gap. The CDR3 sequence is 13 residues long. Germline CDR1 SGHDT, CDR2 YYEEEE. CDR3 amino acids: CASSFRGVNEQFF. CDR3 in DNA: TGTGCCAGCAGCTTTCGAGGGGTCAATGAGCAGTTCTTC.

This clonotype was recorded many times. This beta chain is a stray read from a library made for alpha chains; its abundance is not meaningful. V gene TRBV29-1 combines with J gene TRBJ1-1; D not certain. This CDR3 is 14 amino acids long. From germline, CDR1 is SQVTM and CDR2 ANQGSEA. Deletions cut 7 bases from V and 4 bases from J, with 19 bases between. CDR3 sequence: CSALPHYPGTEAFF. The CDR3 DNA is TGCAGCGCCCTTCCCCATTACCCCGGCACTGAAGCTTTCTTT.

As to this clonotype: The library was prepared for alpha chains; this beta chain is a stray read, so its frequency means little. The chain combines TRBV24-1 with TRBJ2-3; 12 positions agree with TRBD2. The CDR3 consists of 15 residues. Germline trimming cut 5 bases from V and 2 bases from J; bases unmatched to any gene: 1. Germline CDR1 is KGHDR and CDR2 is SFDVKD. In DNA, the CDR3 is TGTGCCACCAGTGGACTAGCGGGAGTCACAGATACGCAGTATTTT. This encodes CATSGLAGVTDTQYF.

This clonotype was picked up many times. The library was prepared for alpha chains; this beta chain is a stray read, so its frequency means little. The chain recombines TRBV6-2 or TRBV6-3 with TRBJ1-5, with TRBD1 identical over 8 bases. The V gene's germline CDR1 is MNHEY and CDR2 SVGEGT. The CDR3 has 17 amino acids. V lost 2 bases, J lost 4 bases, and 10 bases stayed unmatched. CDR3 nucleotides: TGTGCCAGCAGTTACCACCCCGGACAGGGAGGAAATCAGCCCCAGCATTTT. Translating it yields CASSYHPGQGGNQPQHF.

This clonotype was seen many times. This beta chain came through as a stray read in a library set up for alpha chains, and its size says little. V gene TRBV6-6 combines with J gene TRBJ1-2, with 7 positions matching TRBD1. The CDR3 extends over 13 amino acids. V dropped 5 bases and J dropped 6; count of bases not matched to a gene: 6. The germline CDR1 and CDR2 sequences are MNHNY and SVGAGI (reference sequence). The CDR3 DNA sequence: TGTGCCAGCAGTCGCGACAGGGTGGATGGCTACACCTTC. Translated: CASSRDRVDGYTF.

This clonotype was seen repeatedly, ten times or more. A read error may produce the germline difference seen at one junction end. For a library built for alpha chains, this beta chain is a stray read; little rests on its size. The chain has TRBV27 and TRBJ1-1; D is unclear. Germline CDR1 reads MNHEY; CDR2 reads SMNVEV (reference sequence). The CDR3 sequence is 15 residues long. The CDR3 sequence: CTSSLSTVSNDEAFF. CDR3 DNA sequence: TGCACCAGCAGTTTATCCACAGTGTCGAACGATGAAGCTTTCTTT.

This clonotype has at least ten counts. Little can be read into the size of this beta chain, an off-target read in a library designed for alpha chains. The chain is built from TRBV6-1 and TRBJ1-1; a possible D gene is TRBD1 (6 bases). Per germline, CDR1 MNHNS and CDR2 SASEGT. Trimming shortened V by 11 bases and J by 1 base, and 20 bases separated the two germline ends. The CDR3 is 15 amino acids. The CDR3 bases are TGTGCCTCTAAGTTCGGGGGCAGGTCGAACACTGAAGCTTTCTTT. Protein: CASKFGGRSNTEAFF.

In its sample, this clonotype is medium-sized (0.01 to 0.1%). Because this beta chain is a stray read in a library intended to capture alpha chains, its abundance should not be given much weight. This CDR3 reads CASSLTGDYGYTF. DNA of the CDR3: TGTGCCAGCAGCCTGACAGGTGACTATGGCTACACCTTC. The chain is built from TRBV6-5 and TRBJ1-2, with D perhaps TRBD1 (6 bases). Looked up from germline, CDR1 is MNHEY and CDR2 is SVGAGI. Trimming pared 6 bases from V and 3 bases from J, leaving 11 bases between. This CDR3 comprises 13 residues.

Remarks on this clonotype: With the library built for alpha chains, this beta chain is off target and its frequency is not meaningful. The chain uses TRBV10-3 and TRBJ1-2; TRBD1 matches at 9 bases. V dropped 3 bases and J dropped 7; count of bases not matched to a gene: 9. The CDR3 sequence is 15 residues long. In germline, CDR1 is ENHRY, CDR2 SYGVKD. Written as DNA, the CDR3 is TGTGCCATCAGTGAACCGGGACAGGGAAGATTTGGCTACACCTTC. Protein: CAISEPGQGRFGYTF.

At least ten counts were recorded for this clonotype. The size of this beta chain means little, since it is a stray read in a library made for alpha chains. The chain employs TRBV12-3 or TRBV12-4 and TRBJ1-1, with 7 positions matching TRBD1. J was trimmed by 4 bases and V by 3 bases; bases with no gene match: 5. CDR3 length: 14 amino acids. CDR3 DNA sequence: TGTGCCAGCAGTTTGCGACAGGGTGCCACTGAAGCTTTCTTT. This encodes CASSLRQGATEAFF.

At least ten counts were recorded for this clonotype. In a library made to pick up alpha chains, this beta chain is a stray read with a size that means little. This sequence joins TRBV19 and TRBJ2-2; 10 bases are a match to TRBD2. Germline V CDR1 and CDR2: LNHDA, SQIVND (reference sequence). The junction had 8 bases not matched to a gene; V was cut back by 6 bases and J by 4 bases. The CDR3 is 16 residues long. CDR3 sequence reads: CASRLAGERPTGELFF. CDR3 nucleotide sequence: TGTGCCAGTAGGCTAGCGGGAGAACGGCCCACCGGGGAGCTGTTTTTT.

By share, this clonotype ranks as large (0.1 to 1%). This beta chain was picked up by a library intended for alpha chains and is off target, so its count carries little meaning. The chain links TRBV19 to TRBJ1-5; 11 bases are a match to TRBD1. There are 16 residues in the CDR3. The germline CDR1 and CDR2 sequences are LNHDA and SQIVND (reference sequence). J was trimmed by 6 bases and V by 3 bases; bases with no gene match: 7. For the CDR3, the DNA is TGTGCCAGTAGTATTCCCGGACAGGGGGCACGTCAGCCCCAGCATTTT. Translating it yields CASSIPGQGARQPQHF.

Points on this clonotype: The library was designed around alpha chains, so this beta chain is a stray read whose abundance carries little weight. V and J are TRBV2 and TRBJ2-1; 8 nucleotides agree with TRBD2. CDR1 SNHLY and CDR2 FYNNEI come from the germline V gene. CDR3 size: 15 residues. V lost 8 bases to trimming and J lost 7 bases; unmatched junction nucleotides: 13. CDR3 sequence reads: CASPGGQREWNEQFF. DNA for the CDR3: TGTGCCAGCCCCGGCGGCCAGCGGGAGTGGAATGAGCAGTTCTTC.

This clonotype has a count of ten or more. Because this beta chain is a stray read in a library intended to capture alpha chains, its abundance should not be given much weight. The CDR3 spells CAWRTSSNEQYF. The CDR3 nucleotides read TGTGCCTGGAGGACTAGTAGCAACGAGCAGTACTTC. This chain joins TRBV30 and TRBJ2-7, with a weak D call TRBD2 (6 bases). Germline V CDR1 and CDR2: GTSNPN, SVGIG (reference sequence). Trimming took off 3 bases at V and 5 bases at J, with 11 bases between the two ends. The CDR3 runs to 12 residues.

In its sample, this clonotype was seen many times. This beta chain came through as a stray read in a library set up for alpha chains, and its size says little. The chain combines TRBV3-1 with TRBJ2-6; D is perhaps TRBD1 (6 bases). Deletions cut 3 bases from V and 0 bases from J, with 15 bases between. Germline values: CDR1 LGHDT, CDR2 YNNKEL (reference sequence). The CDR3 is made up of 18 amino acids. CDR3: CASSHNQIGGSGANVLTF. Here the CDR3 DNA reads TGTGCCAGCAGCCATAATCAAATAGGGGGCTCTGGGGCCAACGTCCTGACTTTC.

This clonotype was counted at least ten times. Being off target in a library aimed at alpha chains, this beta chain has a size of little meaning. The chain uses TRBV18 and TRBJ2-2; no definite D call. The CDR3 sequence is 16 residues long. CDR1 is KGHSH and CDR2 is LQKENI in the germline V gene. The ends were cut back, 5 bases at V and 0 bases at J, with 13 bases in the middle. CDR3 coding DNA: TGTGCCAGCTCAGAGGCACAGATCGCGAACACCGGGGAGCTGTTTTTT. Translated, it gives CASSEAQIANTGELFF.

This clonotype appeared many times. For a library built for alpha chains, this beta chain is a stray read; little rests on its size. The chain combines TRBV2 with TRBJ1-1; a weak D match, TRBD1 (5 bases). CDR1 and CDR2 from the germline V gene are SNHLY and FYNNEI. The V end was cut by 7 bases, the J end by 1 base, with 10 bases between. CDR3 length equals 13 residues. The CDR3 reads CASIKGQNTEAFF. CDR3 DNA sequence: TGTGCCAGCATAAAGGGGCAGAACACTGAAGCTTTCTTT.